Listed below are T cell receptor beta chains from one sample, sequenced in a study of T cells in Graves' hyperthyroidism and ophthalmopathy. TCRdb redid the calling of the multiplex PCR reads with MiXCR, one entry per CDR3 protein. Of approximately 400,000 distinct CDR3 sequences in the sample, approximately 15% are singletons; the top ten hold 11%. Material: blood. Every receptor here comes from a woman aged 60-75 years with Graves' hyperthyroidism. The CDR3 runs from the conserved cysteine through the conserved F or W. A D gene is named only where the DNA matches it firmly. Some rows have no size entry. The others give once, few or many, or a class for an expanded clone.

18	TRBV30	TRBD2	many	TRBJ2-7	CAWSRTGAGTSGNYEQYF	TGTGCCTGGAGCAGGACAGGCGCGGGGACTAGCGGGAACTACGAGCAGTACTTC
11	TRBV6-5	.	few	TRBJ2-1	CASSYSKKQFF	TGTGCCAGCAGTTACTCAAAAAAGCAGTTCTTC
14	TRBV7-3	.	many	TRBJ2-5	CASSSHWDPETQYF	TGTGCCAGCAGCTCCCATTGGGACCCAGAGACCCAGTACTTC
16	TRBV19	.	.	TRBJ1-5	CASSTLRGRGNRPQHF	TGTGCCAGTAGTACCCTCAGAGGCAGGGGCAATCGGCCCCAGCATTTT
12	TRBV19	.	.	TRBJ1-2	CASSIGRGGYTF	TGTGCCAGTAGTATCGGCAGAGGTGGCTACACCTTC
16	TRBV5-1	TRBD2	.	TRBJ2-5	CASSSTGTSGIRAQYF	TGCGCCAGCAGCTCCACCGGGACTAGCGGGATACGTGCCCAGTACTTC
14	TRBV13	TRBD1	.	TRBJ2-7	CASSSGTESYEQYF	TGTGCCAGCAGCTCCGGGACAGAAAGCTACGAGCAGTACTTC
13	TRBV12-3/TRBV12-4	.	many	TRBJ1-1	CASSLVPGTEAFF	TGTGCCAGCAGTTTAGTCCCGGGGACTGAAGCTTTCTTT
15	TRBV3-1	.	many	TRBJ1-4	CASSQEAAGNEKLFF	TGTGCCAGCAGCCAAGAAGCAGCTGGAAATGAAAAACTGTTTTTT
11	TRBV20-1	.	many	TRBJ2-7	CSATSTYEQYF	TGCAGTGCAACCTCAACCTACGAGCAGTACTTC
16	TRBV6-1	TRBD2	many	TRBJ2-3	CASSAGLAGATDTQYF	TGTGCCAGCAGTGCGGGACTAGCGGGCGCCACAGATACGCAGTATTTT
15	TRBV7-2	.	many	TRBJ1-4	CASSFGTDPWEKLFF	TGTGCCAGCAGCTTCGGCACAGACCCTTGGGAAAAACTGTTTTTT
14	TRBV20-1	.	many	TRBJ2-3	CSARDQRGTDTQYF	TGCAGTGCTAGAGATCAGCGGGGCACAGATACGCAGTATTTT